The clone carrying this TCR beta chain was detected a few times. No antigen is known for it. These data originate in a study of lymphopenia after photon versus proton radiotherapy. The table came from immunoSEQ multiplex PCR; TCRdb's copy has only in-frame clones and leaves some out. The data show around 29,000 clones, nearly 85% seen once. Findings and caveats of the study: Post-nadir TCR diversity decline inversely tracked overall survival among those who died. Authors raise, but do not show, better survival with proton therapy. Proton therapy kept repertoires fairly stable, unlike photons, which gained effector/memory cells. After the lymphocyte nadir, photon-treated repertoires showed oligoclonal expansion, especially of CD8+ Temra cells.

V was clipped by 0 bases and J by 5 bases; unmatched bases: 8. Looked up from germline, CDR1 is MGHRA and CDR2 is YSYEKL. The CDR3 length is 17 residues. The sequence came from a woman in her seventies with pancreatic cancer. The chain uses TRBV4-1 and TRBJ2-2; 8 nucleotides line up with TRBD2. The specimen comprised peripheral blood, sampled from a patient treated with proton-based radiotherapy. The CDR3 nucleotides read TGCGCCAGCAGCCAAGATCCCAGCGGGAGCCAGACCGGGGAGCTGTTTTTT. Translated: CASSQDPSGSQTGELFF.